These T cell receptor beta chains were read from a single sample in a study of blood T cell repertoires in COVID-19. Repertoires were generated with immunoSEQ multiplex PCR, while TCRdb's copy carries only in-frame clones and drops some. The sample carries about 270,000 clones, approximately 90% recorded once. Sequenced input: PBMCs or T cells enriched from blood (not recorded which). The receptors were sampled from a woman younger than 35 who had recovered from COVID-19. Each CDR3 is given with its conserved first and last residue. D genes are given only for firm matches. Size is omitted from some rows. Given values are once, few, many or a class for expanded clones.

NA	TRBV4-1	TRBD1	TRBJ1-2	TGCGCCAGCAGCCCCCTTCAAAACAGGGGGACATCTAACTATGGCTACACCTTC	CASSPLQNRGTSNYGYTF
NA	TRBV7-9	NA	TRBJ1-2	TGTGCCAGCAGCTTAGGACGGCAGGGCATCTTC	CASSLGRQGIF
NA	TRBV15	NA	TRBJ1-5	TGTGCCACCAGCAGAGCCATTACAGAACAGCATTTT	CATSRAITEQHF
NA	TRBV15	NA	TRBJ1-6	TGTGCCACCAGACCCTCACGTAGTGCACCCCTCCACTTT	CATRPSRSAPLHF
NA	TRBV7-9	TRBD1	TRBJ2-7	TGTGCCAGCAGCTCACCCGCCGACAGGGCCGACGAGCAGTACTTC	CASSSPADRADEQYF
NA	TRBV30	NA	TRBJ1-2	TGTGCCTGGAGTGTATTAGGTGCAGGGAACACCTTC	CAWSVLGAGNTF
NA	TRBV19	NA	TRBJ1-4	TGTGCCAGTAGTATAGGGCCGAGGAATGAAAAACTGTTTTTT	CASSIGPRNEKLFF
NA	TRBV25-1	NA	TRBJ1-6	TGTGCCAGCAGTGACCGGACAGAATCACCCCTCCACTTT	CASSDRTESPLHF
NA	TRBV18	NA	TRBJ2-1	TGTGCCAGCTCTTACAATCAGGGCAGGTCCTACAATGAGCAGTTCTTC	CASSYNQGRSYNEQFF
few	TRBV2	NA	TRBJ2-7	TGTGCCAGCAGTGAAGGACAGAGTGTTACCTACGAGCAGTACTTC	CASSEGQSVTYEQYF
NA	TRBV6-1	TRBD1	TRBJ1-4	TGTGCCAGCAGTGAAAGTAAGGGGGCGAGTGAAAAACTGTTTTTT	CASSESKGASEKLFF
NA	TRBV5-4	NA	TRBJ1-4	TGTGCCAGCAGCTTGGGTGGCCCCTCGAAAACTAATGAAAAACTGTTTTTT	CASSLGGPSKTNEKLFF
NA	TRBV13	NA	TRBJ2-7	TGTGCCAGCAGCTCCGGGACTCTAAAACACTACGAGCAGTACTTC	CASSSGTLKHYEQYF
NA	TRBV27	TRBD1	TRBJ1-1	TGTGCCAGCAGTTTGGGACAGGGTGGTGAAGCTTTCTTT	CASSLGQGGEAFF
NA	TRBV6-5	NA	TRBJ2-1	TGTGCCAGCAGTCCGGGACTGTTCAATGAGCAGTTCTTC	CASSPGLFNEQFF
NA	TRBV19	NA	TRBJ1-2	TGTGCCAGTAGTATACTGGGGCAGACGATTAACTATGGCTACACCTTC	CASSILGQTINYGYTF
NA	TRBV19	NA	TRBJ1-2	TGTGCCAGTCAACAAGCAGGCGGCTACACCTTC	CASQQAGGYTF
NA	TRBV28	NA	TRBJ1-2	TGTGCCAGCAGTCAACAGGACTATGGCTACACCTTC	CASSQQDYGYTF
NA	TRBV11-3	TRBD1	TRBJ1-1	TGTGCCAGCAGCTGGACAGGGACCACTGAAGCTTTCTTT	CASSWTGTTEAFF
NA	TRBV3-1/TRBV3-2	NA	TRBJ2-1	TGTGCCAGCAGCCAAGCCACAGACAATGAGCAGTTCTTC	CASSQATDNEQFF
NA	TRBV10-1	NA	TRBJ2-3	TGCGCCACCGCCTCCCCGACAGTCGGCACAGATACGCAGTATTTT	CATASPTVGTDTQYF
NA	TRBV15	NA	TRBJ1-3	TGTGCCACCAGCCTAGGGGGAACTGGAAACACCATATATTTT	CATSLGGTGNTIYF
NA	TRBV11-1	TRBD2	TRBJ2-1	TGTGCCAGCAGCTTTTCTAGCGGGGGCAATTATGAGCAGTTCTTC	CASSFSSGGNYEQFF
NA	TRBV10-2	TRBD1	TRBJ2-7	TGCGCCAGCTATTCGGGACAGGGGGATTACGAGCAGTACTTC	CASYSGQGDYEQYF
NA	TRBV9	NA	TRBJ1-6	TGTGCCAGCAGCCCCCGCGTAAATAGGGGTTCACCCCTCCACTTT	CASSPRVNRGSPLHF
NA	TRBV14	TRBD1	TRBJ1-1	TGTGCCAGCAGCCCCCCGGGACAGGGTTTTAGAGCTTTCTTT	CASSPPGQGFRAFF
NA	TRBV5-5	TRBD2	TRBJ2-5	TGTGCCAGCAGCCCAGCTAGCGGGGAGACCCAGTACTTC	CASSPASGETQYF
NA	TRBV6-5	TRBD1	TRBJ2-7	TGTGCCAGCAGTCTCGGGACAGAGTACGAGCAGTACTTC	CASSLGTEYEQYF
NA	TRBV12-3/TRBV12-4	TRBD1	TRBJ2-7	TGTGCCAGCAGCCAAAACAGGGGGCACGAGCAGTACTTC	CASSQNRGHEQYF
NA	TRBV7-9	NA	TRBJ1-1	TGTGCCAGCAGCTTAGGACGGGAGAACACTGAAGCTTTCTTT	CASSLGRENTEAFF
NA	TRBV3-1/TRBV3-2	TRBD2	TRBJ2-5	TGTGCCAGCAGCCAAGAATTGTCCAGCGGGGGGGCGGAGACCCAGTACTTC	CASSQELSSGGAETQYF
NA	TRBV10-2	NA	TRBJ1-5	TGCGCCAGCAGTGAGTCGACAGCAAGTCAGCCCCAGCATTTT	CASSESTASQPQHF
NA	TRBV2	NA	TRBJ1-3	TGTGCCAGCAGAAAGGACATGACTGGAAACACCATATATTTT	CASRKDMTGNTIYF
NA	TRBV11-2	TRBD1	TRBJ2-7	TGTGCCAGCAGCTCGGGGACAGCCTCCTACGAGCAGTACTTC	CASSSGTASYEQYF
few	TRBV3-1/TRBV3-2	TRBD1	TRBJ1-6	TGTGCCAGCAGCCAAGCAGGGGGCGCGGGCAATTCACCCCTCCACTTT	CASSQAGGAGNSPLHF
few	TRBV7-9	NA	TRBJ1-2	TGTGCCAGCAGCTCCCAGGGGACAAGCAACTATGGCTACACCTTC	CASSSQGTSNYGYTF